This TCR beta chain comes out of a study of Ad26.COV2.S vaccination and SARS-CoV-2 variants. V trimming: 1 base; J trimming: 1 base; junction bases outside the gene matches: 10. The CDR3 has 18 amino acids. The germline gives CDR1 LGHDT, CDR2 YNNKEL (reference sequence). Described treatment: approximately 18 received Ad26.COV2.S at low or high dose, single or two shots; 5 received placebo; per-sample allocation not given. All samples were drawn on day 63, counting from the first vaccine or placebo injection. Boston hosted the donor, who was an adult aged 18-55 years. The protocol was immunoSEQ multiplex PCR, while the TCRdb copy is restricted to in-frame clones and leaves out a portion. The data hold a few hundred thousand clones, with about 88% observed a single time.

The J gene is TRBJ2-3, the V gene TRBV3-1 (or the pseudogene TRBV3-2); 8 bases are shared with TRBD2. The specimen was peripheral blood, collected in a trial of Ad26.COV2.S vaccine versus placebo. This receptor was taken from a person between 18 and 65 years old who received the Ad26.COV2.S COVID-19 vaccine or a placebo. The DNA for the CDR3 is TGTGCCAGCAGCCAAGGCGTGGCGGGAGGTGTGGGCACAGATACGCAGTATTTT. Translation: CASSQGVAGGVGTDTQYF.